This TCR beta chain was recovered during a study of CD8 T cells in Susac syndrome. Trimming removed 2 bases at V and 7 bases at J, with 12 bases between. There are 14 residues in the CDR3. The V gene's germline CDR1 is SNHLY and CDR2 FYNNEI. RNA was extracted with the RNeasy kit, and a quantity of about 0.45 to 1 ug was reverse transcribed using random hexamers. MiXCR was run by TCRdb on the immunoSEQ multiplex PCR reads, yielding one entry per CDR3 protein. The sample consists of about 300,000 distinct CDR3 sequences, about 88% of them appearing once. TCR beta was sequenced from blood CD8+ and CD4+ T cells.

The sequence derives from a human donor with multiple sclerosis. V is TRBV2 and J is TRBJ2-1; possible D gene TRBD2, 6 bases. The material sequenced was CD8+ T cells from PBMCs. The chain's CDR3 is CASSEISGRNEQFF. The DNA for the CDR3 is TGTGCCAGCAGTGAAATATCTGGGAGGAATGAGCAGTTCTTC. The full variable domain, rest sourced from reference TRBV2 and TRBJ2-1, is EPEVTQTPSHQVTQMGQEVILRCVPISNHLYFYWYRQILGQKVEFLVSFYNNEISEKSEIFDDQFSVERPDGSNFTLKIRSTKLEDSAMYFCASSEISGRNEQFFGPGTRLTVL.